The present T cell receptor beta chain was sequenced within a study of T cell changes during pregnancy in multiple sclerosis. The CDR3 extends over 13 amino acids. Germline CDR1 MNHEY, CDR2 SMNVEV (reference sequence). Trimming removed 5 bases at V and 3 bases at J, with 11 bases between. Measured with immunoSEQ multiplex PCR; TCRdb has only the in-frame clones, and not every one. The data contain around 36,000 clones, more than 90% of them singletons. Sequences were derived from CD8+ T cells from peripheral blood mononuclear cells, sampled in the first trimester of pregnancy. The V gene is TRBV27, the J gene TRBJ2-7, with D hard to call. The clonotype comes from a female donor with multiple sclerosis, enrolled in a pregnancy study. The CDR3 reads CASSPGSHYEQYF. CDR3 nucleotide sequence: TGTGCCAGCAGTCCCGGGTCCCACTACGAGCAGTACTTC.